The T cell receptor beta chain under discussion was sequenced for a study of shared clonotypes between healthy human individuals. Profiling relied on immunoSEQ multiplex PCR, and the TCRdb table lists in-frame clones only, not all of them. The sample holds about 1.1 million clones, about 84% seen once. Deletions cut 4 bases from V and 0 bases from J, with 11 bases between. CDR3 length: 15 amino acids. From germline, CDR1 is MGHRA and CDR2 YSYEKL. The clonotype was recovered from a man between 18 and 29 years old in good health. Some clones in this sample may be carry-over from other donors' samples. The genes are TRBV4-1 and TRBJ2-3; perhaps TRBD1 as D (6 bases). The sequencing input was memory CD4+ T cells from PBMCs. This sample's subset: CD45RA-negative fraction. CDR3 DNA sequence: TGCGCCAGCAGCCTAGCCCAGGGGAGCACAGATACGCAGTATTTT. It yields the protein CASSLAQGSTDTQYF.